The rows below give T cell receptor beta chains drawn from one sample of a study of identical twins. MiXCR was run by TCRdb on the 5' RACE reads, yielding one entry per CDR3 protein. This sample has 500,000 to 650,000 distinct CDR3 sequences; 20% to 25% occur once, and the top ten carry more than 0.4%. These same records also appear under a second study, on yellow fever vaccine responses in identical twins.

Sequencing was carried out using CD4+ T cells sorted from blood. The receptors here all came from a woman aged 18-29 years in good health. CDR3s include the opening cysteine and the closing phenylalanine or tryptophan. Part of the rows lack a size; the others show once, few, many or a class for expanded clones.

cdr3_aa: CASSLAGKEQFF; cdr3_length: 12; clone_size: .; v_call: TRBV5-1; j_call: TRBJ2-1
cdr3_aa: CSASPHPGPTDEQYF; cdr3_length: 15; clone_size: .; v_call: TRBV20-1; j_call: TRBJ2-7
cdr3_aa: CASSLGSSGDTQYF; cdr3_length: 14; clone_size: few; v_call: TRBV7-9; j_call: TRBJ2-3
cdr3_aa: CASSVVGAGVWDEQFF; cdr3_length: 16; clone_size: .; v_call: TRBV9; j_call: TRBJ2-1
cdr3_aa: CASSLSAQQETQYF; cdr3_length: 14; clone_size: .; v_call: TRBV12-3/TRBV12-4; j_call: TRBJ2-5
cdr3_aa: CSQRVRVGGYTF; cdr3_length: 12; clone_size: .; v_call: TRBV20-1; j_call: TRBJ1-2
cdr3_aa: CASSQGSLTYEQYF; cdr3_length: 14; clone_size: .; v_call: TRBV3-1; j_call: TRBJ2-7
cdr3_aa: CASSPETTGELFF; cdr3_length: 13; clone_size: .; v_call: TRBV18; j_call: TRBJ2-2
cdr3_aa: CASSPGDYYGYTF; cdr3_length: 13; clone_size: .; v_call: TRBV7-9; j_call: TRBJ1-2
cdr3_aa: CASSPRRTQYNEQFF; cdr3_length: 15; clone_size: few; v_call: TRBV7-6; j_call: TRBJ2-1
cdr3_aa: CSASEGRVEAFF; cdr3_length: 12; clone_size: .; v_call: TRBV20-1; j_call: TRBJ1-1
cdr3_aa: CASSSAGQLSSDTQYF; cdr3_length: 16; clone_size: few; v_call: TRBV7-9; j_call: TRBJ2-3
cdr3_aa: CASSPQGERKYNEQFF; cdr3_length: 16; clone_size: few; v_call: TRBV7-9; j_call: TRBJ2-1
cdr3_aa: CASTSRTGTSGADTQYF; cdr3_length: 17; clone_size: .; v_call: TRBV11-1; j_call: TRBJ2-3
cdr3_aa: CASSFRDGITEAFF; cdr3_length: 14; clone_size: few; v_call: TRBV11-2; j_call: TRBJ1-1
cdr3_aa: CSANFQGAAGYTF; cdr3_length: 13; clone_size: many; v_call: TRBV20-1; j_call: TRBJ1-2
cdr3_aa: CASSSPWDRGLGGELFF; cdr3_length: 17; clone_size: few; v_call: TRBV27; j_call: TRBJ2-2
cdr3_aa: CAIRPAGTVYNEQFF; cdr3_length: 15; clone_size: .; v_call: TRBV10-3; j_call: TRBJ2-1
cdr3_aa: CATTPLEPLAKNIQYF; cdr3_length: 16; clone_size: few; v_call: TRBV15; j_call: TRBJ2-4
cdr3_aa: CASSLVRTGTTEAFF; cdr3_length: 15; clone_size: .; v_call: TRBV7-2; j_call: TRBJ1-1
cdr3_aa: CSASPGTTEAFF; cdr3_length: 12; clone_size: .; v_call: TRBV20-1; j_call: TRBJ1-1
cdr3_aa: CATSGGAGTKETQYF; cdr3_length: 15; clone_size: few; v_call: TRBV24-1; j_call: TRBJ2-5
cdr3_aa: CASSGTGKENTGELFF; cdr3_length: 16; clone_size: .; v_call: TRBV5-6; j_call: TRBJ2-2